Described below is a single TCR beta chain sequence and its context. The germline V gene has CDR1 SNHLY and CDR2 FYNNEI. The germline V and J ends were trimmed by 5 bases and 3 bases, with 14 bases remaining between them. This CDR3 has 14 amino acids. These data come from a study of T cell changes during pregnancy in multiple sclerosis. Method: immunoSEQ multiplex PCR; TCRdb's copy keeps in-frame clones and lacks some. The table has roughly 50,000 clones, about 92% seen once. Sequenced material: CD4+ T cells from peripheral blood mononuclear cells, taken in the third trimester of pregnancy. This clonotype originated in a female donor with multiple sclerosis, enrolled in a pregnancy study. This chain joins TRBV2 and TRBJ2-7; D might be TRBD1 (5 bases). For the CDR3, the DNA is TGTGCCAGCAGTTTTGACAGTATTAACTACGAGCAGTACTTC. It encodes CASSFDSINYEQYF.